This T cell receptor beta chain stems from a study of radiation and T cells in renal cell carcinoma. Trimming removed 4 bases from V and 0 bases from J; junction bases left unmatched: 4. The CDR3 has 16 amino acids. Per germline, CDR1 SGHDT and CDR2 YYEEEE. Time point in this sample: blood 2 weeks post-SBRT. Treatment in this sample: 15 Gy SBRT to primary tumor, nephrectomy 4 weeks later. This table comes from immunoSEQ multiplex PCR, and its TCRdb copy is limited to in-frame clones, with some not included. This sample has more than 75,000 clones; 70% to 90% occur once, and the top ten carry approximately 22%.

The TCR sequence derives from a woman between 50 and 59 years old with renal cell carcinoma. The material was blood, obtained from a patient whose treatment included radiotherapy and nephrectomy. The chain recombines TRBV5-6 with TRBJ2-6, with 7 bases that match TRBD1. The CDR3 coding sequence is TGTGCCAGCAGCGATACAGGGGCCTCTGGGGCCAACGTCCTGACTTTC. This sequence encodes CASSDTGASGANVLTF.